The present T cell receptor beta chain was sequenced within a study of OX40 agonist ivuxolimab in advanced cancers. Regarding the study as a whole: Partial responders treated at 0.1-3.0 mg/kg exhibited clonal expansion among the lowest measured.

The repertoire was sequenced with immunoSEQ multiplex PCR; TCRdb's copy has only in-frame clones and lacks some. Here the sample spans about 70,000 clones, about four fifths being singletons. V shed 8 bases and J shed 5 bases, with 12 bases lying between them. The CDR3 length is 12 residues. CDR1 is WNHNN and CDR2 is SYGVQD in the germline V gene (reference sequence). About this clone itself: Its target is unknown.

This sequence joins TRBV10-1 and TRBJ2-5; no clear D. Specimen: CD4+ or CD8+ T cells sorted from blood, collected in a trial of the OX40 agonist ivuxolimab. The sequence came from an adult with an advanced solid tumor such as melanoma, head and neck, liver or kidney cancer. The CDR3 region is CASPPRMETQYF. The CDR3 DNA is TGCGCCAGCCCACCCCGCATGGAGACCCAGTACTTC.